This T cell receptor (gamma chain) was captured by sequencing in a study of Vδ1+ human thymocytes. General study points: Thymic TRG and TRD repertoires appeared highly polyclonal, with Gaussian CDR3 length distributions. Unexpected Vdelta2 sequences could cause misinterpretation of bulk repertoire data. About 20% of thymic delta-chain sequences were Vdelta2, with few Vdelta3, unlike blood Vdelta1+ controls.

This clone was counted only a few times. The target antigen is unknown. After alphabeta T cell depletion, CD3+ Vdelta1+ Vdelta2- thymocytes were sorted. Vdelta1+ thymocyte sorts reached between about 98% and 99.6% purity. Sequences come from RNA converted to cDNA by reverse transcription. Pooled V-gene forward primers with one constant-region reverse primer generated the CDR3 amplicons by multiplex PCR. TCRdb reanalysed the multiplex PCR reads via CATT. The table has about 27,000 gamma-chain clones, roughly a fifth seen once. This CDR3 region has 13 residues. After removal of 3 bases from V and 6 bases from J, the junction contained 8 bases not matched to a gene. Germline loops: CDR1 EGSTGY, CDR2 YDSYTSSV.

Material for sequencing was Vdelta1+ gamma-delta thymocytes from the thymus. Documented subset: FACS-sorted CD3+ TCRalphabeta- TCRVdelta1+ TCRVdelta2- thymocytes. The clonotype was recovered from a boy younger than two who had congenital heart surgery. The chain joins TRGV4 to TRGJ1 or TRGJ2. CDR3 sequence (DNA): TGTGCCACCTGGGATCCACGGAGTTATAAGAAACTCTTT. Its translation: CATWDPRSYKKLF.